Sequencing of this TCR beta chain was carried out in a study of blood T cell repertoires in COVID-19. Study information: From T cells, B-cell-depleted T cells, or PBMCs came the material, which was cDNA or gDNA.

Original methodology: Nucleated cell counts were estimated from reference gene primer amplification. Repertoires were generated with immunoSEQ multiplex PCR, while TCRdb's copy carries only in-frame clones and drops some. That table supplies the V and J calls and clone size; D and trimming were determined from the DNA. The sample yields 280,000 or so clones, 75% to 90% seen once. Sample: PBMCs or T cells enriched from blood (not recorded which). This clonotype was sampled from a man younger than 45 who had recovered from COVID-19.

CDR3 amino acids: CASSKGGTQYF. The DNA for the CDR3 is TGTGCCTCCTCAAAGGGAGGGACCCAGTACTTC. The V gene is TRBV10-3, the J gene TRBJ2-5, with D perhaps matching TRBD2 (6 bases). The CDR3 runs to 11 residues. The V and J ends lost 11 bases and 7 bases respectively, with 14 bases between them. Germline V gene data show CDR1 as ENHRY and CDR2 as SYGVKD.